Below are 10 T cell receptor beta chains sequenced from a single sample in a study of identifying expanded T cells in peripheral blood. The repertoire was sequenced with immunoSEQ multiplex PCR; TCRdb's copy has only in-frame clones and lacks some. This sample has around 94,000 clones, with more than 75% found just once. Material: blood. The receptors were sampled from a person aged 18-70 years in good health.

V gene TRBV23-1 combines with J gene TRBJ2-4; tentatively, D is TRBD1 or TRBD2 (5 bases each). TRBV23-1 is marked as an open reading frame, function uncertain. The V end lost 4 bases, the J end lost 15 bases, and 13 bases lay between the germline ends. The CDR3 length is 11 residues. CDR3: CASSPGRCPYF. In DNA form, the CDR3 reads TGCGCCAGCAGTCCGGGACGCTGCCCGTACTTC.

V and J are TRBV5-8 and TRBJ1-4; D perhaps matches TRBD1 (6 bases). V shed 5 bases and J shed 0 bases, with 14 bases lying between them. Germline-derived CDR1 and CDR2 are SGHTS and YDEGEE. The length of the CDR3 is 16 residues. CDR3 sequence reads: CASRDSGGPTNEKLFF. The CDR3 DNA reads TGTGCCAGCAGGGACTCGGGGGGCCCAACTAATGAAAAACTGTTTTTT.

This chain uses TRBV5-1 with TRBJ2-3; 7 nucleotides line up with TRBD2. The CDR3 is 14 amino acids. Trimming removed 3 bases from V and 1 base from J; junction bases left unmatched: 2. Germline loops: CDR1 SGHRS, CDR2 YFSETQ. CDR3: CASSSSGGTDTQYF. CDR3 nucleotide sequence: TGCGCCAGCAGCTCGAGCGGGGGCACAGATACGCAGTATTTT.

The chain links TRBV27 to TRBJ1-6, with D unclear. There are 14 residues in the CDR3. The V and J ends lost 4 bases and 7 bases respectively, with 11 bases between them. The germline V gene encodes CDR1 MNHEY and CDR2 SMNVEV (reference sequence). CDR3 coding DNA: TGTGCCAGCAGTTCCCGGGAATCCAATTCACCCCTCCACTTT. It specifies CASSSRESNSPLHF.

The chain joins TRBV6-6 to TRBJ1-5; tentatively, D is TRBD1 (5 bases). Germline lookup yields CDR1 MNHNY and CDR2 SVGAGI (reference sequence). The CDR3 loop spans 13 amino acids. V lost 11 bases, J lost 5 bases, and 16 bases lay in between. The CDR3 DNA is TGTGCCGCAACCCAGGGATACGATCAGCCCCAGCATTTT. Amino acids: CAATQGYDQPQHF.

This chain joins TRBV6-1 and TRBJ2-3; D might be TRBD2 (5 bases). Germline V gene lookup returns CDR1 MNHNS and CDR2 SASEGT. The CDR3 totals 15 residues. V was pared by 2 bases and J by 2 bases, with 11 bases between. The CDR3 DNA reads as TGTGCCAGCAGTGAACCCGGGGTTTCCACAGATACGCAGTATTTT. This gives the protein CASSEPGVSTDTQYF.

The CDR3: CASAQRYTGELFF. CDR3 DNA: TGTGCCAGTGCCCAGCGATACACCGGGGAGCTGTTTTTT. This chain connects TRBV19 to TRBJ2-2, with no clear D. The CDR3 spans 13 residues. V was cut by 8 bases and J by 3 bases, with 10 bases left in between. CDR1 is LNHDA and CDR2 is SQIVND in the germline V gene (reference sequence).

The chain joins TRBV2 to TRBJ1-3; D is perhaps TRBD1 (5 bases). Germline lookup yields CDR1 SNHLY and CDR2 FYNNEI. V was shortened by 4 bases and J by 1 base, with 8 bases between the two germline ends. The CDR3 extends over 14 amino acids. This chain's CDR3 is CASSGGTSGNTIYF. CDR3 DNA sequence: TGTGCCAGCAGTGGGGGGACGTCTGGAAACACCATATATTTT.

The J gene is TRBJ2-7, the V gene TRBV27; a possible D gene is TRBD2 (6 bases). V lost 2 bases and J 5 bases, leaving 13 bases between the germline ends. Germline values: CDR1 MNHEY, CDR2 SMNVEV (reference sequence). The CDR3 has 14 residues. The CDR3, as DNA: TGTGCCAGCAGTTTAAGCCGGCGGGGAGACGAGCAGTACTTC. As protein: CASSLSRRGDEQYF.

This clone was observed once. The V and J genes are TRBV5-6 and TRBJ2-7, with D perhaps matching TRBD2 (6 bases). The ends were cut back, 0 bases at V and 2 bases at J, with 12 bases in the middle. This CDR3 has 15 amino acids. Per germline, CDR1 SGHDT and CDR2 YYEEEE. The DNA for the CDR3 is TGTGCCAGCAGCTTGGTCGGGAGACAGCCCTACGAGCAGTACTTC. This codes for CASSLVGRQPYEQYF.